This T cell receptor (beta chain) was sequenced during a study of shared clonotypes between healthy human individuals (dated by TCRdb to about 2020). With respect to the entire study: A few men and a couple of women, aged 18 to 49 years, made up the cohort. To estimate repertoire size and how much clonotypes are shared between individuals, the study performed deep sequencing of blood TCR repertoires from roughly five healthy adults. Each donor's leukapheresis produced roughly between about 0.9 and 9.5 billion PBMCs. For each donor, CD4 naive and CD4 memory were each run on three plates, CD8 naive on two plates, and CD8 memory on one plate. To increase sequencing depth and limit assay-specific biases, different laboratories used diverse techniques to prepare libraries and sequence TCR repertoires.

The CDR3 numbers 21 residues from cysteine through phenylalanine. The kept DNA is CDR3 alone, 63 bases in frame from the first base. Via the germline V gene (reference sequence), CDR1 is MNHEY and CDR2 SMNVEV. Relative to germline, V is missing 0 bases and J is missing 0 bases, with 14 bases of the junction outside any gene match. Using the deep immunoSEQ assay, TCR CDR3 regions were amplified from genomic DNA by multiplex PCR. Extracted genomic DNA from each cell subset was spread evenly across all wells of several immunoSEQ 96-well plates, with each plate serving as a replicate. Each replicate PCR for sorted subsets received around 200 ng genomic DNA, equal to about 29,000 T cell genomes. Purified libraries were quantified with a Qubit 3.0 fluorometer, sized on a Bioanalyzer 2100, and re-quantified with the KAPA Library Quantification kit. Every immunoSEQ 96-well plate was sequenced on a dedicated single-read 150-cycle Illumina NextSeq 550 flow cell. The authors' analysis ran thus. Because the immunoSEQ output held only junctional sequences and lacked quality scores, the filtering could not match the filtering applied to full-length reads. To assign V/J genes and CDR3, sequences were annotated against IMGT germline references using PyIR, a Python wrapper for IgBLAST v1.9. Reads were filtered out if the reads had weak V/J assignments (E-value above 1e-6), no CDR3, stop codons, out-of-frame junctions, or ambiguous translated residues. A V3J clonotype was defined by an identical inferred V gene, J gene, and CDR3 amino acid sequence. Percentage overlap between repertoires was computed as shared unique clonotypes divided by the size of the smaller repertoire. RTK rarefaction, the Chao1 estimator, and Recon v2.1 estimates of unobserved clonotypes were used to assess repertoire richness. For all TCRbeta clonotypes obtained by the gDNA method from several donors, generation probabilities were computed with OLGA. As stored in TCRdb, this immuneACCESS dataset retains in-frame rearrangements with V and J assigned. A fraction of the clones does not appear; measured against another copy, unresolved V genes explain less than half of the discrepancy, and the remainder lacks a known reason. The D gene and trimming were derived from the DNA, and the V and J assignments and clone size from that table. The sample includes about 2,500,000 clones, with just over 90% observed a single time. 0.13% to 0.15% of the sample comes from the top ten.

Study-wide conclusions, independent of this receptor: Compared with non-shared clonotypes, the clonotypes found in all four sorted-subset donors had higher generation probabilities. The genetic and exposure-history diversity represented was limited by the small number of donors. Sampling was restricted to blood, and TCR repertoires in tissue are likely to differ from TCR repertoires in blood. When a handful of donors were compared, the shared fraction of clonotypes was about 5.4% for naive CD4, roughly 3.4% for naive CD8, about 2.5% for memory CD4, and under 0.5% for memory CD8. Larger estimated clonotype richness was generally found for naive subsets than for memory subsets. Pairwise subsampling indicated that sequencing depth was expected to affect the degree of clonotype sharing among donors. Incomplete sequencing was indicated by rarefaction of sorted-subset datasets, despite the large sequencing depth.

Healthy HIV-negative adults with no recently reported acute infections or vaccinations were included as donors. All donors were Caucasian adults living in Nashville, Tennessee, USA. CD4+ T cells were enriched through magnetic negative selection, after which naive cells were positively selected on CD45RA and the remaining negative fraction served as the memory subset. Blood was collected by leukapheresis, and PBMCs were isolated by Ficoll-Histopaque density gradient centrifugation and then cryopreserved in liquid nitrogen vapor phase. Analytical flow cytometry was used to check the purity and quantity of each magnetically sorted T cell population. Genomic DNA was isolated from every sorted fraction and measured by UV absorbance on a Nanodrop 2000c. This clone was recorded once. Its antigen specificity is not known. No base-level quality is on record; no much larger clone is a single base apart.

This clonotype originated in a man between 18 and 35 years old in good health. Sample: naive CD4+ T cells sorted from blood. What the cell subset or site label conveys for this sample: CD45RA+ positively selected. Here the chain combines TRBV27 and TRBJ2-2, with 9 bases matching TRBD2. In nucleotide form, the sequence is TGTGCCAGCAGTTTATCCACACTTCACCTCTTAGCGGGGGCGAACACCGGGGAGCTGTTTTTT. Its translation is CASSLSTLHLLAGANTGELFF.